What follows are 16 T cell receptor beta chains derived from one specimen sequenced in a study of blood T cell repertoires in COVID-19. Clones were read by immunoSEQ multiplex PCR, and TCRdb kept only the in-frame ones, dropping some. The sample records approximately 300,000 clones, 87% being singletons. The specimen was peripheral blood. The receptors shown here come from a man between 45 and 60 years old with active or convalescent COVID-19.

This chain uses TRBV28 with TRBJ1-5, with 9 bases lining up with TRBD1. Germline CDR1 and CDR2: MDHEN and SYDVKM. The trim removed 0 bases at V and 0 bases at J, leaving 3 bases unmatched. The CDR3 runs to 17 residues. The CDR3 sequence is CASSLWGTGPSNQPQHF. CDR3 coding DNA: TGTGCCAGCAGTTTATGGGGGACAGGGCCTAGCAATCAGCCCCAGCATTTT.

The rearrangement links TRBV9 to TRBJ2-1; 12 bases align to TRBD2. CDR3 length: 15 residues. V shed 4 bases and J 10 bases; nucleotides not matched to a gene: 9. Germline CDR1 SGDLS, CDR2 YYNGEE. For the CDR3, the DNA is TGTGCCAGCAGCACCGCTAGCGGGGGGGCCAGGGAGCAGTTCTTC. This encodes CASSTASGGAREQFF. The variable domain in full, with the rest retrieved from reference TRBV9 and TRBJ2-1, is DSGVTQTPKHLITATGQRVTLRCSPRSGDLSVYWYQQSLDQGLQFLIQYYNGEERAKGNILERFSAQQFPDLHSELNLSSLELGDSALYFCASSTASGGAREQFFGPGTRLTVL.

The chain couples TRBV7-3 to TRBJ2-1; a weak D match, TRBD2 (5 bases). The CDR3 extends over 14 amino acids. Trimming stripped 5 bases from V and 3 bases from J, with 11 bases between. From germline, CDR1 is SGHTA and CDR2 FQGTGA. CDR3 loop: CASSRGGDYNEQFF. Written as DNA, the CDR3 is TGTGCCAGCAGCCGGGGTGGGGACTACAATGAGCAGTTCTTC.

This clone appeared a few times. The chain is built from TRBV7-8 and TRBJ2-3, with D maybe TRBD2 (5 bases). V lost 3 bases, J lost 5 bases, and 9 bases lay in between. The CDR3 is 13 residues long. The germline gives CDR1 SGHVS, CDR2 FQNEAQ. In nucleotides, the CDR3 is TGTGCCAGCAGCTTGGGGAGCGTAGATACGCAGTATTTT. Translation gives CASSLGSVDTQYF.

This CDR3 reads CAWSGLAALYEQYF. CDR3 DNA sequence: TGTGCCTGGAGCGGACTAGCGGCTCTTTACGAGCAGTACTTC. The chain links TRBV30 to TRBJ2-7; TRBD2 matches 10 bases. Trimming removed 3 bases from V and 4 bases from J; junction bases left unmatched: 6. The V gene's germline CDR1 is GTSNPN and CDR2 SVGIG (reference sequence). The CDR3 spans 14 residues.

The chain couples TRBV19 to TRBJ1-2; TRBD1 agrees at 9 bases. The V gene's germline CDR1 is LNHDA and CDR2 SQIVND (reference sequence). This CDR3 comprises 17 residues. V was pared by 5 bases and J by 5 bases, with 15 bases of the junction left unmatched. CDR3 DNA: TGTGCCAGTAGTTCCCGCGCGGTGGAACAGGGGGCTTATGGCTACACCTTC. Protein: CASSSRAVEQGAYGYTF.

This rearrangement joins TRBV5-1 to TRBJ2-5, with D tentatively TRBD1 (5 bases). The CDR3 length is 15 residues. The germline V and J ends were trimmed by 0 bases and 2 bases, with 11 bases remaining between them. Germline values: CDR1 SGHRS, CDR2 YFSETQ. The CDR3 reads CASSLGLGEQETQYF. As DNA, the CDR3 is TGCGCCAGCAGCTTGGGGTTAGGGGAACAAGAGACCCAGTACTTC.

The chain joins TRBV18 to TRBJ2-3; D is unresolved. Trimming stripped 4 bases from V and 0 bases from J, with 5 bases between. The CDR3 sequence is 13 residues long. Germline V gene sequence: CDR1 KGHSH, CDR2 LQKENI. CDR3 protein: CASSLASTDTQYF. CDR3 coding DNA: TGTGCCAGCTCACTAGCTAGCACAGATACGCAGTATTTT. The full variable domain, in which reference TRBV18 and TRBJ2-3 provide the parts outside the CDR3, is NAGVMQNPRHLVRRRGQEARLRCSPMKGHSHVYWYRQLPEEGLKFMVYLQKENIIDESGMPKERFSAEFPKEGPSILRIQQVVRGDSAAYFCASSLASTDTQYFGPGTRLTVL.

V is TRBV5-1 and J is TRBJ2-5, with TRBD1 matching 8 bases. With V trimmed by 0 bases and J by 4 bases, 5 bases remained unmatched. CDR3 length equals 15 residues. In germline, CDR1 is SGHRS, CDR2 YFSETQ. Written as DNA, the CDR3 is TGCGCCAGCAGCTTGGCCGGGACAGGTGCAGAGACCCAGTACTTC. Protein sequence: CASSLAGTGAETQYF.

This sequence joins TRBV3-1 (or the pseudogene TRBV3-2) and TRBJ2-7, with D maybe TRBD1 (6 bases). The germline V and J ends were trimmed by 0 bases and 4 bases, with 10 bases remaining between them. This CDR3 spans 14 amino acids. Per germline, CDR1 LGHDT and CDR2 YNNKEL (reference sequence). Here the CDR3 DNA reads TGTGCCAGCAGCCAAGACCCGAGGGGGTACGAGCAGTACTTC. This sequence encodes CASSQDPRGYEQYF.

The chain links TRBV24-1 to TRBJ2-5; 8 nucleotides agree with TRBD1. This CDR3 comprises 15 residues. The germline CDR1 and CDR2 sequences are KGHDR and SFDVKD. With V trimmed by 3 bases and J by 5 bases, 7 bases remained unmatched. The CDR3 sequence: CATSDATGAGETQYF. The CDR3 nucleotides read TGTGCCACCAGTGATGCGACAGGGGCGGGGGAGACCCAGTACTTC.

The rearrangement links TRBV19 to TRBJ2-1; TRBD1 matches 10 bases. The CDR3 loop spans 16 amino acids. V gave up 5 bases and J gave up 5 bases; unmatched junction bases: 9. Germline CDR1 reads LNHDA; CDR2 reads SQIVND (reference sequence). CDR3 in amino acids: CASSVRDRGSNNEQFF. CDR3 DNA sequence: TGTGCCAGTAGTGTGAGGGACAGGGGAAGTAACAATGAGCAGTTCTTC.

The genes are TRBV18 and TRBJ1-1; TRBD1 might be the D (6 bases). This CDR3 has 12 amino acids. Per the germline V gene, CDR1 is KGHSH and CDR2 is LQKENI. V lost 3 bases to trimming and J lost 8 bases, with 10 bases between them. The CDR3: CASSPSDREAFF. The CDR3 bases are TGTGCCAGCTCACCCTCTGACAGGGAAGCTTTCTTT.

This clone showed up just once. The rearrangement joins TRBV19 to TRBJ2-3, with D tentatively TRBD2 (5 bases). Trimming removed 0 bases at V and 0 bases at J, with 7 bases between. This CDR3 has 15 residues. The germline V gene has CDR1 LNHDA and CDR2 SQIVND (reference sequence). The CDR3 spells CASSIDRGSTDTQYF. Written as DNA, the CDR3 is TGTGCCAGTAGTATAGACAGAGGGAGCACAGATACGCAGTATTTT. Together with reference TRBV19 and TRBJ2-3, the CDR3 gives the full variable domain: DGGITQSPKYLFRKEGQNVTLSCEQNLNHDAMYWYRQDPGQGLRLIYYSQIVNDFQKGDIAEGYSVSREKKESFPLTVTSAQKNPTAFYLCASSIDRGSTDTQYFGPGTRLTVL.

This chain links TRBV3-1 (or the pseudogene TRBV3-2) with TRBJ1-4; the D gene is possibly TRBD1 (6 bases). Germline V gene sequence: CDR1 LGHDT, CDR2 YNNKEL (reference sequence). V was pared by 0 bases and J by 6 bases, with 17 bases between. The CDR3 has 17 residues. DNA of the CDR3: TGTGCCAGCAGCCAAGATTTTGGGGGCGGGAGAGATGAAAAACTGTTTTTT. It specifies CASSQDFGGGRDEKLFF.

The gene calls are TRBV6-2 or TRBV6-3 and TRBJ1-1, with D hard to call. The ends were cut back, 2 bases at V and 5 bases at J, with 6 bases in the middle. The germline V gene encodes CDR1 MNHEY and CDR2 SVGEGT. The CDR3 loop spans 12 amino acids. The CDR3 region has the DNA TGTGCCAGCAGTTACGGGGAGACTGAAGCTTTCTTT. Translated, it gives CASSYGETEAFF.